The clone carrying this T cell receptor beta chain was found many times. As yet, its antigen is unknown. These data come from a study of CD8 T cells in ankylosing spondylitis. Overall study results and limits: Disease-linked clones were reportedly significantly enriched in matched ankylosing spondylitis synovial fluid. In peripheral blood, disease-linked CD8+ clones occurred at relatively low frequencies. A TCR beta motif of fewer than ten highly homologous variants seemed to mark ankylosing spondylitis blood.

As the method for making TCR beta libraries, quantitative 5'-RACE with molecular barcodes was used. TCRdb ran MiXCR on the 5' RACE reads and lists one entry per CDR3 protein. The top ten hold 10% to 15% of the sample, which has around 130,000 distinct CDR3 sequences, about 6.5% seen once. The CDR3 has 16 amino acids. With 3 bases clipped from V and 5 bases from J, the junction kept 8 bases outside the gene matches. Germline V gene sequence: CDR1 SGHTA, CDR2 FQGNSA. The specimen sequenced was blood, either unsorted or a sorted T cell fraction (not recorded which). The chain recombines TRBV7-2 with TRBJ2-2; 8 bases match TRBD2. This sequence originates from a male donor with ankylosing spondylitis or in good health (not recorded which). CDR3 amino acids: CASSFSQAGDTGELFF. The CDR3 DNA sequence: TGTGCCAGCAGCTTTTCCCAAGCGGGAGATACCGGGGAGCTGTTTTTT.